One T cell receptor beta chain is described in this entry. CDR1 is MNHEY, CDR2 SMNVEV, per germline (reference sequence). Trimming took 4 bases from V and 7 from J, leaving 19 bases between them. This CDR3 has 15 amino acids. This sample was included in a study of blood T cell repertoires in COVID-19. In the study overall: Nucleic acid was either cDNA or gDNA, and it came from T cells, B-cell-depleted T cells, or PBMCs.

Donors were grouped by their self-reported clinical history. In the authors' workflow: How many nucleated cells were present was estimated from reference gene primer amplification. Profiled with immunoSEQ multiplex PCR; TCRdb holds only in-frame clones, not every one. V, J and clone size were drawn from that table, and D and trimming were deduced from the DNA. The sample carries hundreds of thousands of clones, 80% to 85% recorded once. Sequences were obtained from PBMCs or T cells enriched from blood (not recorded which). This TCR was recovered from a woman aged 40-49 years who had recovered from COVID-19. V gene TRBV27 combines with J gene TRBJ2-5; D is unclear. For the CDR3, the DNA is TGTGCCAGCAGTTCCTCGCCAGTGGGTCTAGGGACCCAGTACTTC. This gives the protein CASSSSPVGLGTQYF.